This T cell receptor beta chain was recorded in a study of tumor-infiltrating lymphocytes in primary liver carcinoma. Study conclusions and caveats: Whereas tumor region pairs overlapped more, tumor-adjacent and tumor-blood pairs overlapped less.

There are many counts of this clonotype. Its antigen is not known. From unsorted bulk tissue weighing about 20-33 mg, DNA and RNA were co-extracted. CDR3 length equals 13 residues. With 4 bases clipped from V and 7 bases from J, the junction kept 0 bases outside the gene matches. Germline CDR1 MGHDK, CDR2 SYGVNS. A primer in the constant region served to generate TCR beta cDNA from approximately 450 ng of total RNA. ARM-PCR, slightly modified, supplied the TCR beta libraries through three nested multiplex PCR rounds. TRBV1-TRBV30 forward primers paired with a C-beta reverse primer drove the first two PCR rounds, 10 cycles each. TCRdb redid the calling of the multiplex PCR reads with MiXCR, one entry per CDR3 protein. The table records 90,000 to 150,000 distinct CDR3 sequences, around 70% of them present only once.

Sequences were obtained from tumor-adjacent normal liver tissue. The chain couples TRBV25-1 to TRBJ1-6; TRBD1 agrees at 8 bases. The receptor was derived from a woman aged 55-70 years with primary liver carcinoma and hepatitis B virus infection. This CDR3 reads CASSGTGNSPLHF. DNA of the CDR3: TGTGCCAGCAGTGGGACAGGGAATTCACCCCTCCACTTT.